These 22 T cell receptor beta chains came from one sample sequenced in a study of blood T cells in healthy people across ages (dated by TCRdb to the mid-2010s). The protocol used for the library was 5' RACE. Data came from an Illumina HiSeq 2500. A second PCR of about 6 to 11 cycles was performed with a sample-barcoded 5' primer and a J-beta primer mix. TCRdb trimmed the raw reads at Q25, called clones with MiXCR and kept productive beta chains. Rows matching on CDR3 protein sequence are summarized as one entry with the most common DNA and genes. Recorded for this sample are fewer than 650,000 distinct CDR3 sequences; about a quarter of them occurred a single time. The top ten hold over 3.5% of the sample. These data were likewise used in another study, on T cells of mothers and their children.

Specimen: blood. The receptors originated from a boy aged 2-9 years in good health.

This clonotype was seen more than once but under ten times. The chain recombines TRBV12-3 or TRBV12-4 with TRBJ2-1; 9 positions match TRBD2. The V gene end was trimmed by 3 bases and the J gene end by 4 bases; junction bases not matched to a gene: 4. The CDR3 is 15 residues long. CDR3 region: CASSLSGRLYNEQFF. Written as DNA, the CDR3 is TGTGCCAGCAGTTTGAGCGGGAGGCTATACAATGAGCAGTTCTTC.

This clonotype was recorded a few times. V usage is TRBV20-1 and J usage is TRBJ2-2; 10 nucleotides align to TRBD2. Trimming cost V 4 bases and J 5 bases; bases outside gene matches: 10. Germline CDR1 is DFQATT and CDR2 is SNEGSKA (reference sequence). The CDR3 runs 16 residues. The CDR3 spells CSATQTSGVITGELFF. CDR3 DNA sequence: TGCAGTGCTACCCAAACTAGCGGGGTCATAACCGGGGAGCTGTTTTTT.

CDR3: CASSPGQMIFYYGYTF. Written as DNA, the CDR3 is TGTGCCAGCAGCCCGGGACAGATGATTTTTTACTATGGCTACACCTTC. This chain connects TRBV6-1 to TRBJ1-2, with 7 bases that match TRBD1. The CDR3 covers 16 residues. Per germline, CDR1 MNHNS and CDR2 SASEGT. The V segment lost 6 bases and the J segment 3 bases; nucleotides outside the gene matches: 13.

The chain uses TRBV5-1 and TRBJ2-5; no clear D. CDR3 length equals 13 residues. The germline V gene has CDR1 SGHRS and CDR2 YFSETQ. Deletions cut 5 bases from V and 4 bases from J, with 12 bases between. The CDR3 DNA sequence: TGCGCCAGCAGTGGGCAAGAAGGAGAGACCCAGTACTTC. Amino acids: CASSGQEGETQYF.

This clonotype has more than one count but fewer than ten. The chain has TRBV19 and TRBJ2-3; D perhaps matches TRBD2 (7 bases). This CDR3 has 16 amino acids. Germline assignment: CDR1 LNHDA and CDR2 SQIVND (reference sequence). V dropped 3 bases and J dropped 3 bases, with 16 bases sitting between them. CDR3 protein: CASSIYAGAMTDTQYF. The CDR3 DNA sequence: TGTGCCAGTAGTATTTATGCGGGGGCGATGACAGATACGCAGTATTTT.

The chain combines TRBV11-2 with TRBJ2-7; D uncertain. This CDR3 region has 14 residues. Trimming pared 1 base from V and 7 bases from J, leaving 14 bases between. Germline CDR1 reads SGHAT; CDR2 reads FQNNGV. As DNA, the CDR3 is TGTGCCAGCAGCTTAGTGCGTAGTGACGATGAGCAGTACTTC. Amino acid sequence: CASSLVRSDDEQYF.

This clonotype was seen more than once but under ten times. J is TRBJ2-3 and V is TRBV6-4; TRBD2 aligns across 8 bases. The CDR3 runs 13 residues. The J segment lost 4 bases and the V segment lost 8 bases, leaving 5 bases of the junction unmatched. Germline CDR1 MRHNA, CDR2 SNTAGT. CDR3 in amino acids: CASGREASDTQYF. Here the CDR3 DNA reads TGTGCCAGCGGGCGGGAGGCCTCAGATACGCAGTATTTT.

The rearrangement uses TRBV12-3 or TRBV12-4 and TRBJ2-5; TRBD2 agrees at 10 bases. J gave up 2 bases and V 5 bases, and 8 bases lay outside the gene matches. The CDR3 contains 16 residues. CDR3 bases: TGTGCCAGCAGTCCTTATAGCGGGGGGTCTCAAGAGACCCAGTACTTC. Protein sequence: CASSPYSGGSQETQYF.

In this sample, this clonotype turned up a few times. The chain carries TRBV2 and TRBJ2-5, with a tentative D call TRBD1 (6 bases). The closer fit of TRBJ2-1 to the DNA end suggests the J call may be wrong. The CDR3 runs to 14 residues. Germline V CDR1 and CDR2: SNHLY, FYNNEI. The CDR3 loop is CASLQGRGDNEQFF. The CDR3 bases are TGTGCCAGCCTACAGGGCCGGGGCGACAATGAGCAGTTCTTC.

The chain recombines TRBV5-1 with TRBJ1-2; a weak D match, TRBD1 (5 bases). Germline lookup yields CDR1 SGHRS and CDR2 YFSETQ. With 0 bases removed from V and 1 base from J, the gap between germline ends came to 7 bases. The CDR3 runs to 14 residues. The CDR3 DNA sequence: TGCGCCAGCAGCTTGGGACAGAATAACTATGGCTACACCTTC. This translates into CASSLGQNNYGYTF.

J is TRBJ2-1 and V is TRBV24-1; no reliable D call. Trimming took off 4 bases at V and 7 bases at J, with 13 bases between the two ends. The CDR3 is 14 residues long. CDR1 KGHDR and CDR2 SFDVKD come from the germline V gene. Here the CDR3 reads CATSDAALGNEQFF. In DNA, the CDR3 is TGTGCCACCAGTGACGCCGCCCTAGGAAATGAGCAGTTCTTC.

This clonotype appeared many times. The chain carries TRBV10-3 and TRBJ2-5, with D perhaps TRBD2 (6 bases). Looked up from germline, CDR1 is ENHRY and CDR2 is SYGVKD. Trimming removed 3 bases at V and 7 bases at J, with 12 bases between. The CDR3 has 13 amino acids. In DNA, the CDR3 is TGTGCCATCAGTGAAGAGCGGGTCGGGACCCAGTACTTC. This translates into CAISEERVGTQYF.

This clonotype was seen a handful of times. The CDR3 loop reads CASSVAGETYEQYF. CDR3 bases: TGTGCCAGCAGCGTTGCGGGAGAAACCTACGAGCAGTACTTC. The rearrangement uses TRBV9 and TRBJ2-5; 7 positions match TRBD2. Near its end, the DNA agrees better with TRBJ2-7, so the J call may be wrong. CDR3 length: 14 residues. Germline CDR1 reads SGDLS; CDR2 reads YYNGEE.

The rearrangement uses TRBV3-1 and TRBJ2-7; 9 bases align to TRBD1. V dropped 4 bases and J dropped 3; count of bases not matched to a gene: 7. The CDR3 is 15 amino acids. CDR1 LGHDT and CDR2 YNNKEL come from the germline V gene (reference sequence). The CDR3 bases are TGTGCCAGCAGCCCGGGGACAGGGACCTACTACGAGCAGTACTTC. Its protein is CASSPGTGTYYEQYF.

The chain combines TRBV29-1 with TRBJ2-3; TRBD2 might be the D (6 bases). The CDR3 has 13 residues. The V end was cut by 6 bases, the J end by 3 bases, with 13 bases between. Germline loops: CDR1 SQVTM, CDR2 ANQGSEA. CDR3 region: CSVLTRMTDTQYF. The CDR3 coding sequence is TGCAGCGTCTTGACTAGAATGACAGATACGCAGTATTTT.

There are a few counts of this clonotype. The rearrangement joins TRBV6-5 to TRBJ1-1; D is uncertain. Germline CDR1 reads MNHEY; CDR2 reads SVGAGI. This CDR3 has 13 residues. V lost 4 bases and J lost 1, with 7 bases in between. The CDR3 sequence is CASSFLRNTEAFF. The CDR3 coding sequence is TGTGCCAGCAGTTTTCTCAGGAACACTGAAGCTTTCTTT.

The chain recombines TRBV3-1 with TRBJ2-5; TRBD2 matches at 13 bases. With V trimmed by 2 bases and J by 4 bases, 7 bases remained unmatched. The CDR3 runs 17 residues. Germline CDR1 reads LGHDT; CDR2 reads YNNKEL (reference sequence). DNA for the CDR3: TGTGCCAGCAGCCAACACCGACTAGCGGGGGGAGGAGAGACCCAGTACTTC. Translation gives CASSQHRLAGGGETQYF.

This clonotype turned up a few times. The chain has TRBV2 and TRBJ2-1; D ambiguous. V was shortened by 10 bases and J by 0 bases, with 13 bases between the two germline ends. The CDR3 has 14 amino acids. Germline CDR1 is SNHLY and CDR2 is FYNNEI. The CDR3 sequence: CAINLFSSYNEQFF. The CDR3 DNA sequence: TGTGCCATCAACCTTTTTAGCTCCTACAATGAGCAGTTCTTC.

This clonotype came up once. The rearrangement uses TRBV3-1 and TRBJ1-2, with D possibly being TRBD1 (5 bases). Trimming cost V 1 base and J 7 bases, with 13 bases left between them. Germline V gene lookup returns CDR1 LGHDT and CDR2 YNNKEL (reference sequence). The CDR3 has 14 amino acids. The CDR3 loop reads CASSQGGRAGGYTF. The CDR3 DNA is TGTGCCAGCAGCCAAGGGGGGAGGGCTGGTGGCTACACCTTC.

A word on this clonotype: An end of the junction does not agree with germline; a read error may underlie this. The V and J genes are TRBV5-1 and TRBJ1-5; 8 bases are a match to TRBD1. Germline loops: CDR1 SGHRS, CDR2 YFSETQ. This CDR3 is 14 amino acids long. The CDR3 here is CANSPGQGGQPQHF. As DNA, the CDR3 is TGCGCCAACAGCCCCGGACAGGGTGGCCAGCCCCAGCATTTT. The whole variable domain, remainder taken from reference TRBV5-1 and TRBJ1-5, is KAGVTQTPRYLIKTRGQQVTLSCSPISGHRSVSWYQQTPGQGLQFLFEYFSETQRNKGNFPGRFSGRQFSNSRSEMNVSTLELGDSALYLCANSPGQGGQPQHFGDGTRLSIL.

This clonotype was found a few times. The V and J genes are TRBV20-1 and TRBJ2-5; 7 positions agree with TRBD1. Per germline, CDR1 DFQATT and CDR2 SNEGSKA (reference sequence). The CDR3 consists of 12 residues. V shed 1 base and J 4 bases; nucleotides not matched to a gene: 0. CDR3 in amino acids: CSARGTGETQYF. The CDR3 DNA sequence: TGCAGTGCTAGAGGGACAGGAGAGACCCAGTACTTC.

This clonotype turned up a few times. The chain recombines TRBV4-1 with TRBJ1-2; the D is unclear. Between the trimmed V and J ends, which lost 3 bases and 7 bases, there was a span of 15 bases. The germline CDR1 and CDR2 sequences are MGHRA and YSYEKL. The CDR3 is 14 residues long. The chain's CDR3 is CASSQAGLSGGYTF. CDR3 sequence (DNA): TGCGCCAGCAGCCAGGCGGGGTTGTCTGGTGGCTACACCTTC.